Shown below are 30 T cell receptor beta chains from a single sample sequenced in a study of shared clonotypes between healthy human individuals. The repertoire was sequenced with immunoSEQ multiplex PCR; TCRdb's copy has only in-frame clones and lacks some. The repertoire includes 2 million to 2.5 million clones, 93% of them detected once, and 0.35% to 0.5% sits in the top ten. The material sequenced was naive CD4+ T cells from PBMCs. Subset of the sample: CD45RA+ positively selected. Receptors originate from a man between 18 and 35 years old in good health. Some clones in this sample may be carry-over from other donors' samples.

This chain joins TRBV5-6 and TRBJ2-5; perhaps TRBD2 as D (5 bases). V lost 4 bases and J lost 7, with 17 bases in between. This CDR3 region has 14 residues. Germline CDR1 reads SGHDT; CDR2 reads YYEEEE. CDR3 DNA sequence: TGTGCCAGCAGCCCCGGTCGAGCGGAGGCGACCCAGTACTTC. Amino acids: CASSPGRAEATQYF.

The rearrangement uses TRBV4-3 and TRBJ1-4, with D uncertain. The length of the CDR3 is 15 residues. V lost 0 bases to trimming and J lost 8 bases, with 13 bases between them. The germline CDR1 and CDR2 sequences are LGHNA and YSLEER. DNA for the CDR3: TGCGCCAGCAGCCAAGATTACCGGAGGAACGAAAAACTGTTTTTT. Translation gives CASSQDYRRNEKLFF.

CDR3 nucleotides: TGTGCCAGTAGCCGGGACAGGGTTTTCTTAACGGACTATGGCTACACCTTC. This translates into CASSRDRVFLTDYGYTF. The chain employs TRBV19 and TRBJ1-2, with 9 bases fitting TRBD1. Looked up from germline, CDR1 is LNHDA and CDR2 is SQIVND (reference sequence). The CDR3 spans 17 residues. Germline trimming cut 6 bases from V and 3 bases from J; bases unmatched to any gene: 14.

Here the CDR3 DNA reads TGCGCCAGCAGCGACGCCAGTGGGGGAGAGACCCAGTACTTC. Translated: CASSDASGGETQYF. The chain carries TRBV5-1 and TRBJ2-5; the D gene could be TRBD1 or TRBD2 (5 bases each). This CDR3 comprises 14 residues. V shed 4 bases and J shed 4 bases, with 14 bases lying between them. In germline, CDR1 is SGHRS, CDR2 YFSETQ.

This clone was observed once. The chain is built from TRBV18 and TRBJ2-7; 9 nucleotides align to TRBD1. Germline loops: CDR1 KGHSH, CDR2 LQKENI. Losses at the gene ends were 4 bases for V and 2 bases for J; bases not matched to a gene: 12. The CDR3 extends over 17 amino acids. CDR3 coding DNA: TGTGCCAGCTCACGGGGTACCGAGGGGACAGGGCCCTACGAGCAGTACTTC. It yields the protein CASSRGTEGTGPYEQYF.

The rearrangement uses TRBV19 and TRBJ1-5; the match to TRBD1 covers 7 bases. J lost 6 bases, V lost 4 bases, and 15 bases had no gene match. CDR1 is LNHDA and CDR2 is SQIVND in the germline V gene (reference sequence). The CDR3 totals 17 residues. CDR3 residues: CASSTQGTRVGGQPQHF. The CDR3 coding sequence is TGTGCCAGTAGTACACAGGGGACTCGGGTCGGGGGTCAGCCCCAGCATTTT.

This clone showed up just once. This chain joins TRBV4-3 and TRBJ2-7; D call uncertain. V lost 0 bases, J lost 1 base, and 10 bases lay in between. CDR3 length: 15 amino acids. Per germline, CDR1 LGHNA and CDR2 YSLEER. CDR3 coding DNA: TGCGCCAGCAGCCAAGATCCGATTCCATCCTACGAGCAGTACTTC. Encoded protein: CASSQDPIPSYEQYF.

V gene TRBV27 combines with J gene TRBJ2-1, with D possibly TRBD2 on 5 matching bases. V lost 4 bases and J lost 8, with 6 bases in between. CDR1 is MNHEY and CDR2 is SMNVEV in the germline V gene (reference sequence). This CDR3 comprises 11 residues. The CDR3 nucleotides read TGTGCCAGCAGTTCGAGGGATGAGCAGTTCTTC. Protein sequence: CASSSRDEQFF.

This chain connects TRBV2 to TRBJ2-7, with TRBD1 matching over 10 bases. J gave up 6 bases and V 6 bases, and 8 bases lay outside the gene matches. CDR3 length equals 14 residues. Germline V gene data show CDR1 as SNHLY and CDR2 as FYNNEI. CDR3 in DNA: TGTGCCAGCAGGCGGGACAGGGGTCGGGTCGAGCAGTACTTC. This encodes CASRRDRGRVEQYF.

This chain uses TRBV9 with TRBJ1-2, with 9 bases lining up with TRBD1. This CDR3 spans 15 amino acids. The V gene's germline CDR1 is SGDLS and CDR2 YYNGEE. Trimming at V came to 1 base and at J to 4 bases, leaving 5 bases not matched to a gene. The CDR3 DNA reads TGTGCCAGCAGCGTAAGCGGACAGGGGATCTATGGCTACACCTTC. This sequence encodes CASSVSGQGIYGYTF.

The chain joins TRBV27 to TRBJ2-7; D could derive from TRBD1 or TRBD2 (5 bases each). CDR1 and CDR2 (germline): MNHEY, SMNVEV (reference sequence). Trimming shortened V by 5 bases and J by 0 bases, and 14 bases separated the two germline ends. The CDR3 spans 15 residues. This CDR3 reads CASSPSPGTSYEQYF. In nucleotides, the CDR3 is TGTGCCAGCAGTCCCTCCCCAGGGACCTCCTACGAGCAGTACTTC.

The chain carries TRBV7-2 and TRBJ1-2, with no clear D. V was pared by 1 base and J by 4 bases, with 10 bases between. This CDR3 is 14 amino acids long. CDR1 and CDR2 from the germline V gene are SGHTA and FQGNSA. The DNA of the CDR3 is TGTGCCAGCAGCTTAGGGAGGCAGCTCTATGGCTACACCTTC. Protein product: CASSLGRQLYGYTF.

The chain has TRBV7-9 and TRBJ1-4, with D unclear. Per the germline V gene, CDR1 is SEHNR and CDR2 is FQNEAQ (reference sequence). This CDR3 contains 14 residues. Trimming took 8 bases from V and 3 from J, leaving 13 bases between them. The DNA for the CDR3 is TGTGCCAGCGGGGAGGGAGGCTCTAATGAAAAACTGTTTTTT. Residues: CASGEGGSNEKLFF.

V and J are TRBV5-1 and TRBJ2-5, with TRBD1 as a possible D gene (6 bases). Trimming removed 0 bases at V and 4 bases at J, with 13 bases between. The V gene's germline CDR1 is SGHRS and CDR2 YFSETQ. The CDR3 runs 15 residues. The CDR3 bases are TGCGCCAGCAGCTTGGGTGGGCCCAGGGGAGAGACCCAGTACTTC. It specifies CASSLGGPRGETQYF.

With regard to this clone: Additional DNA sequences in this sample encode the identical CDR3. This sequence joins TRBV6-5 and TRBJ1-2; D is perhaps TRBD1 (6 bases). Germline assignment: CDR1 MNHEY and CDR2 SVGAGI. The CDR3 consists of 13 residues. The V end lost 6 bases, the J end lost 2 bases, and 10 bases lay between the germline ends. The CDR3 sequence is CASSIQGNYGYTF. The CDR3 DNA reads TGTGCCAGCAGCATTCAGGGGAACTATGGCTACACCTTC.

The chain links TRBV2 to TRBJ1-1; D not resolved. V shed 4 bases and J shed 5 bases, with 17 bases lying between them. CDR3 length: 15 residues. Germline-derived CDR1 and CDR2 are SNHLY and FYNNEI. The CDR3: CASSGAPVLQTEAFF. The CDR3 DNA follows: TGTGCCAGCAGTGGGGCCCCGGTATTACAGACTGAAGCTTTCTTT.

The gene calls are TRBV27 and TRBJ2-1, with D tentatively TRBD1 (5 bases). Trimming stripped 5 bases from V and 9 bases from J, with 14 bases between. The CDR3 consists of 13 residues. Germline loops: CDR1 MNHEY, CDR2 SMNVEV (reference sequence). The CDR3 protein is CASSRARGFEQFF. The CDR3 DNA follows: TGTGCCAGCAGTAGGGCTAGGGGTTTTGAGCAGTTCTTC.

This clone was picked up one time. This rearrangement joins TRBV6-5 to TRBJ1-2, with a tentative D call TRBD1 (5 bases). Germline CDR1 MNHEY, CDR2 SVGAGI. The V gene lost 6 bases and the J gene lost 4 bases, with 15 bases spanning the gap. The CDR3 consists of 14 residues. CDR3 coding DNA: TGTGCCAGCAGACCCCTTGCAGGGCCCTATGGCTACACCTTC. This gives the protein CASRPLAGPYGYTF.

The V and J genes are TRBV6-5 and TRBJ2-1; the D is unclear. V lost 4 bases, J lost 0 bases, and 10 bases lay in between. Germline-derived CDR1 and CDR2 are MNHEY and SVGAGI. This CDR3 spans 15 amino acids. The CDR3 is CASSFSTRSYNEQFF. In DNA form, the CDR3 reads TGTGCCAGCAGTTTCTCCACCCGCTCCTACAATGAGCAGTTCTTC.

The genes are TRBV5-1 and TRBJ2-5, with D tentatively TRBD2 (5 bases). Germline CDR1 reads SGHRS; CDR2 reads YFSETQ. The CDR3 covers 15 residues. Trimming removed 2 bases from V and 4 bases from J, with 15 bases in between. The CDR3, as DNA: TGCGCCAGCAGCTTTAGGACTGCGGCGGCAGAGACCCAGTACTTC. The encoded protein is CASSFRTAAAETQYF.

The chain has TRBV28 and TRBJ2-7, with 7 bases fitting TRBD1. V lost 7 bases and J lost 2; bases outside the gene matches: 14. Germline assignment: CDR1 MDHEN and CDR2 SYDVKM. The length of the CDR3 is 16 residues. The CDR3 spells CASTTTGQSIPYEQYF. For the CDR3, the DNA is TGTGCCAGCACCACAACGGGACAGAGCATTCCCTACGAGCAGTACTTC. Variable domain in full (rest from reference TRBV28 and TRBJ2-7): DVKVTQSSRYLVKRTGEKVFLECVQDMDHENMFWYRQDPGLGLRLIYFSYDVKMKEKGDIPEGYSVSREKKERFSLILESASTNQTSMYLCASTTTGQSIPYEQYFGPGTRLTVT.

Concerning this clone itself: This CDR3 is also generated by other DNA sequences in the sample. The chain couples TRBV19 to TRBJ1-5; no firm D call. Germline CDR1 and CDR2: LNHDA and SQIVND (reference sequence). Trimming took off 5 bases at V and 6 bases at J, with 8 bases between the two ends. There are 12 residues in the CDR3. The CDR3 here is CASSVRGQPQHF. The DNA of the CDR3 is TGTGCCAGTAGTGTGCGGGGTCAGCCCCAGCATTTT.

V gene TRBV7-8 combines with J gene TRBJ2-4, with 13 bases aligning to TRBD2. V was pared by 6 bases and J by 2 bases, with 7 bases of the junction left unmatched. CDR1 and CDR2 from the germline V gene are SGHVS and FQNEAQ. This CDR3 region has 17 residues. The chain's CDR3 is CASRGLAGVGSKNIQYF. In nucleotides, the CDR3 is TGTGCCAGCAGAGGACTAGCGGGAGTCGGCTCCAAAAACATTCAGTACTTC.

Note on this clone: This specimen includes other DNA sequences encoding the same CDR3. J is TRBJ1-1 and V is TRBV19; D might be TRBD1 (5 bases). V dropped 1 base and J dropped 0 bases, with 9 bases sitting between them. CDR3 length: 15 amino acids. From germline, CDR1 is LNHDA and CDR2 SQIVND (reference sequence). The DNA of the CDR3 is TGTGCCAGTAGTATAGCCGGGACGCTGAACACTGAAGCTTTCTTT. Protein: CASSIAGTLNTEAFF.

This clone was recorded only once. The chain recombines TRBV29-1 with TRBJ1-1; possibly TRBD1 for D (5 bases). Trimming took 3 bases from V and 10 from J, leaving 18 bases between them. The CDR3 consists of 13 residues. The V gene's germline CDR1 is SQVTM and CDR2 ANQGSEA. The CDR3 is CSVEGGFQGIAFF. The DNA of the CDR3 is TGCAGCGTTGAGGGCGGGTTTCAGGGTATAGCTTTCTTT.

The rearrangement links TRBV29-1 to TRBJ1-2, with D possibly being TRBD1 (6 bases). The V end lost 4 bases, the J end lost 1 base, and 10 bases lay between the germline ends. The CDR3 is 13 amino acids. The germline CDR1 and CDR2 sequences are SQVTM and ANQGSEA. The CDR3 coding sequence is TGCAGCGTTGTTCGGGGGCTTAACTATGGCTACACCTTC. This sequence encodes CSVVRGLNYGYTF.

The rearrangement links TRBV6-5 to TRBJ2-7; D call uncertain. CDR3 length equals 14 residues. Germline V gives CDR1 MNHEY, CDR2 SVGAGI. With 0 bases removed from V and 3 bases from J, the gap between germline ends came to 9 bases. The CDR3 DNA follows: TGTGCCAGCAGTTACTCTGACGGATACTACGAGCAGTACTTC. Translating it yields CASSYSDGYYEQYF.

This chain links TRBV5-4 with TRBJ2-1; 7 positions agree with TRBD2. The CDR3 runs 15 residues. Germline CDR1 reads SGHNT; CDR2 reads YYREEE (reference sequence). J lost 5 bases, V lost 1 base, and 6 bases had no gene match. The CDR3 loop reads CASSLRLAANNEQFF. The CDR3 DNA sequence: TGTGCCAGCAGCTTGCGCCTAGCGGCTAACAATGAGCAGTTCTTC.

The genes are TRBV5-1 and TRBJ1-1, with 7 bases fitting TRBD1. V dropped 3 bases and J dropped 1; count of bases not matched to a gene: 6. Germline loops: CDR1 SGHRS, CDR2 YFSETQ. The CDR3 is made up of 15 amino acids. The CDR3 DNA reads TGCGCCAGCAGCTCAGGACAGGTAACGAACACTGAAGCTTTCTTT. Encoded protein: CASSSGQVTNTEAFF.

The chain uses TRBV5-1 and TRBJ2-1, with TRBD2 matching over 8 bases. Unmatched junction bases numbered 2, after V lost 0 bases and J lost 3 bases. CDR3 length: 15 amino acids. Germline CDR1 reads SGHRS; CDR2 reads YFSETQ. CDR3 DNA: TGCGCCAGCAGCTTGGGCGGGAGGCACTACAATGAGCAGTTCTTC. It encodes CASSLGGRHYNEQFF.